These T cell receptor beta chains were read from a single sample in a study of blood T cell repertoires in COVID-19. Sequenced by immunoSEQ multiplex PCR; TCRdb stores in-frame clones only, minus some. The table has about 240,000 clones, about 80% seen once; the top ten hold more than 8%. The source material was peripheral blood. The receptors originated from a woman older than 75 with acute or convalescent COVID-19. Both conserved end residues are part of each CDR3. D genes are given only for firm matches. Expanded clones are given a class, and other clones once, few, many or no size at all.

v_gene	abundance	d_gene	j_gene	CDR3nt	CDR3aa
TRBV30	-	-	TRBJ1-1	TGTGCCTGGAGTCCGCAGGGAGGGGCGAACACTGAAGCTTTCTTT	CAWSPQGGANTEAFF
TRBV29-1	medium-sized	-	TRBJ1-1	TGCAGCGTTTCAGGGGCTAACTTTGGCGGGGGGAGTAACACTGAAGCTTTCTTT	CSVSGANFGGGSNTEAFF
TRBV7-2	-	TRBD2	TRBJ2-5	TGTGCCAGCAGCTCCGGACTAGCGGGGGAGCTAGAGACCCAGTACTTC	CASSSGLAGELETQYF
TRBV6-5	-	TRBD1	TRBJ2-5	TGTGCCAGCAGCGCTCCGGGACAGCTCCTGATGGCCCAGTACTTC	CASSAPGQLLMAQYF
TRBV28	-	-	TRBJ1-1	TGTGCCAGCAGAACCGGGTCGGGGACTGAAGCTTTCTTT	CASRTGSGTEAFF
TRBV5-1	-	TRBD2	TRBJ2-5	TGCGCCAGCAGCCTATCGGGGGGGATACAAGAGACCCAGTACTTC	CASSLSGGIQETQYF
TRBV18	few	-	TRBJ1-5	TGTGCCAGCTCACCAGCACAGGGTACTCAGCCCCAGCATTTT	CASSPAQGTQPQHF
TRBV3-1/TRBV3-2	-	TRBD1	TRBJ1-1	TGTGCCAGCAGCCTAAGACAGGGATCAGGTACGACTGAAGCTTTCTTT	CASSLRQGSGTTEAFF
TRBV18	-	-	TRBJ1-1	TGTGGAAGCGGGGCGGATATGAACACTGAAGCTTTCTTT	CGSGADMNTEAFF
TRBV2	-	-	TRBJ2-1	TGTGCCAGCAGTGAACGGGGGGCGCGCAACAATGAGCAGTTCTTC	CASSERGARNNEQFF
TRBV5-1	-	-	TRBJ2-5	TGCGCCAGCAGCTTGGCCGGGGGAGAGGAGACCCAGTACTTC	CASSLAGGEETQYF
TRBV27	-	-	TRBJ2-2	TGTGCCAGCAGTTCCCCCCTCGGGGAGCTGTTTTTT	CASSSPLGELFF
TRBV7-9	-	TRBD2	TRBJ2-1	TGTGCCAGCAGCTTAGCGCCGGGGGGTGCCCAGATCTACAATGAGCAGTTCTTC	CASSLAPGGAQIYNEQFF